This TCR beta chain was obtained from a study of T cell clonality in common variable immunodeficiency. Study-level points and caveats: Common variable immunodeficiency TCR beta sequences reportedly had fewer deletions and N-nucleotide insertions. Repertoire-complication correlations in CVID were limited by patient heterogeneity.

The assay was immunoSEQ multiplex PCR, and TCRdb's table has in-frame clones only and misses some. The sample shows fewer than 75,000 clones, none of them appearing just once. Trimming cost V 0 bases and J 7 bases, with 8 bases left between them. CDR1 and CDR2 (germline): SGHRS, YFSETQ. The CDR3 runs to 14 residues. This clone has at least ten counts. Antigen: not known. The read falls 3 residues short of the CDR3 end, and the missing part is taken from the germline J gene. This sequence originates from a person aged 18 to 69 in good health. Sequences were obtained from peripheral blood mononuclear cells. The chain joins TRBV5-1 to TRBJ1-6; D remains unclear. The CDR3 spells CASSLETVNSPLHF. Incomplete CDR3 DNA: TGCGCCAGCAGCTTGGAAACGGTAAATTCACCC.